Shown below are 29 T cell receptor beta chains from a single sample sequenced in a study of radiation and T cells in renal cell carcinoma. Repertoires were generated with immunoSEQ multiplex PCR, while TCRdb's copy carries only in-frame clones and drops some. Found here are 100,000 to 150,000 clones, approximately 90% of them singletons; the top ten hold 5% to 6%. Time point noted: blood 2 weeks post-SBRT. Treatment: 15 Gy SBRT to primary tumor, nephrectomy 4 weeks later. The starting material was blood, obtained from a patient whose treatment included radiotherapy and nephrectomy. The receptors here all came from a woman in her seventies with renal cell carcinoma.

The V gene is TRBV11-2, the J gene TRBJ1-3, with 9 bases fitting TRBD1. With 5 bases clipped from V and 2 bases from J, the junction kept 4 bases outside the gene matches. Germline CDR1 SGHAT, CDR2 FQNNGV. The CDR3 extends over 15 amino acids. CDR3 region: CASSVDRGPGNTIYF. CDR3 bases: TGTGCCAGCAGCGTGGACAGGGGTCCTGGAAACACCATATATTTT.

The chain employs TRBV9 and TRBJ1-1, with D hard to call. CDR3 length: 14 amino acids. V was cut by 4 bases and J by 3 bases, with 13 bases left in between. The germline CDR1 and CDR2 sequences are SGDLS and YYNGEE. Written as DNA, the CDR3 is TGTGCCAGCAGCCAACGAGGTGTGGACACTGAAGCTTTCTTT. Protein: CASSQRGVDTEAFF.

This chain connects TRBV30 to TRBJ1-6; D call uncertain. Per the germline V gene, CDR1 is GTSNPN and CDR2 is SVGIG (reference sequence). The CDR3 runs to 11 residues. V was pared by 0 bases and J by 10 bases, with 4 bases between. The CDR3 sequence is CAWSVSSPLHF. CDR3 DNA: TGTGCCTGGAGTGTGTCCTCACCCCTCCACTTT.

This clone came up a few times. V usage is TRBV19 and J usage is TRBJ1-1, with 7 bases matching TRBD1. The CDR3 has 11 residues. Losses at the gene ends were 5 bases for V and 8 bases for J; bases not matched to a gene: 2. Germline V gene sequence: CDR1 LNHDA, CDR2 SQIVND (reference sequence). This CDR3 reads CASSLDREAFF. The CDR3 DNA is TGTGCCAGTAGTTTGGACAGGGAAGCTTTCTTT.

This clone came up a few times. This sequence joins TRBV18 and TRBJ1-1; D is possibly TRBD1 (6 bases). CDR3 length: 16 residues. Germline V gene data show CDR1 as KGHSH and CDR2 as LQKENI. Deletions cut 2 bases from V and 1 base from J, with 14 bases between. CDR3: CASSPIVQGGNTEAFF. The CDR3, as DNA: TGTGCCAGCTCACCAATCGTACAGGGCGGGAACACTGAAGCTTTCTTT.

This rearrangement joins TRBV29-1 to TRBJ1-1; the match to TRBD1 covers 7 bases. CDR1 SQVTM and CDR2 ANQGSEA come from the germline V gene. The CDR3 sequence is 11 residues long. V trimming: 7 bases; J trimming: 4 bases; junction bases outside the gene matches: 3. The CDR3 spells CSGWTGTEAFF. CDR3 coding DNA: TGCAGCGGCTGGACAGGCACTGAAGCTTTCTTT.

CDR3 loop: CASSENLLGLAAYEQYF. CDR3 in DNA: TGTGCCAGCAGTGAAAATTTATTGGGACTAGCGGCCTACGAGCAGTACTTC. This chain uses TRBV6-1 with TRBJ2-7, with 11 bases lining up with TRBD2. V shed 2 bases and J 2 bases; nucleotides not matched to a gene: 8. Germline V CDR1 and CDR2: MNHNS, SASEGT. The CDR3 covers 17 residues.

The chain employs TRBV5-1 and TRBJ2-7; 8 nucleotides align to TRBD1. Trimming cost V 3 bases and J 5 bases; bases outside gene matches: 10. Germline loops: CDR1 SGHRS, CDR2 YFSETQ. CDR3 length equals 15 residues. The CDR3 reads CASSSNRGAIDEQYF. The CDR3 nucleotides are TGCGCCAGCAGCTCCAACAGGGGGGCCATAGACGAGCAGTACTTC.

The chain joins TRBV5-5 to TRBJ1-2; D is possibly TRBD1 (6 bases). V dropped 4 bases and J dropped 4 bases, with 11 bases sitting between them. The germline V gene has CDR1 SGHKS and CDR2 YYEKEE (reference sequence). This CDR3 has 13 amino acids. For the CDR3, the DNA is TGTGCCAGCAGCCAATTGACAGGCTATGGCTACACCTTC. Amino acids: CASSQLTGYGYTF. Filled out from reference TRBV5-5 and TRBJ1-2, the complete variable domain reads DAGVTQSPTHLIKTRGQQVTLRCSPISGHKSVSWYQQVLGQGPQFIFQYYEKEERGRGNFPDRFSARQFPNYSSELNVNALLLGDSALYLCASSQLTGYGYTFGSGTRLTVV.

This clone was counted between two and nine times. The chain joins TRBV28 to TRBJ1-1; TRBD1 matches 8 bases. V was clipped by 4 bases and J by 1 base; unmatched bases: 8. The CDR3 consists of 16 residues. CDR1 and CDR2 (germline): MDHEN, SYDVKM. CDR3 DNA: TGTGCCAGCAGTTCAGGGACAGGCCCAGCGAACACTGAAGCTTTCTTT. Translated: CASSSGTGPANTEAFF.

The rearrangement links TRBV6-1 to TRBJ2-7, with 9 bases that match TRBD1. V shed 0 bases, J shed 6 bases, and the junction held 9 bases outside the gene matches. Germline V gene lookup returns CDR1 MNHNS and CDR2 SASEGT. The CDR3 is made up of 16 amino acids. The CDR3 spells CASSEALGQGTAEQYF. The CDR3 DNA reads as TGTGCCAGCAGTGAAGCGCTAGGACAGGGGACAGCCGAGCAGTACTTC.

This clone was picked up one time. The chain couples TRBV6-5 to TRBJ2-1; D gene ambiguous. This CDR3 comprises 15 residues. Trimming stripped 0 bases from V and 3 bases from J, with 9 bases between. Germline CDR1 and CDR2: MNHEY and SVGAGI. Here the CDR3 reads CASSYSKLRYNEQFF. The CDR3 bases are TGTGCCAGCAGTTACTCGAAACTTCGCTACAATGAGCAGTTCTTC.

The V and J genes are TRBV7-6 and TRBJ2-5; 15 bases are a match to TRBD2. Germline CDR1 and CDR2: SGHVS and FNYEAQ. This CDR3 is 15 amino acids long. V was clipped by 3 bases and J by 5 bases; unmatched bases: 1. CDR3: CASSLGTSGGETQYF. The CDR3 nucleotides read TGTGCCAGCAGCTTGGGGACTAGCGGGGGGGAGACCCAGTACTTC.

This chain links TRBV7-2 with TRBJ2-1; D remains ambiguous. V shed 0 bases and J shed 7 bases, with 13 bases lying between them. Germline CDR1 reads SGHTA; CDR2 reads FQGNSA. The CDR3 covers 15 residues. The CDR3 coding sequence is TGTGCCAGCAGCTTAGCGAGACTCCCTGGGAATGAGCAGTTCTTC. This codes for CASSLARLPGNEQFF. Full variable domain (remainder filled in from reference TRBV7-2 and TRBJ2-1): GAGVSQSPSNKVTEKGKDVELRCDPISGHTALYWYRQSLGQGLEFLIYFQGNSAPDKSGLPSDRFSAERTGGSVSTLTIQRTQQEDSAVYLCASSLARLPGNEQFFGPGTRLTVL.

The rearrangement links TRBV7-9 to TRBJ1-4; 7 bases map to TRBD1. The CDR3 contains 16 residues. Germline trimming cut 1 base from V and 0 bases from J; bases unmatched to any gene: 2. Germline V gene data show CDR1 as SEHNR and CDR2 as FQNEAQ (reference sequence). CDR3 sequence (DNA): TGTGCCAGCAGCTTAGTGGACAGGCCAACTAATGAAAAACTGTTTTTT. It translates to CASSLVDRPTNEKLFF.

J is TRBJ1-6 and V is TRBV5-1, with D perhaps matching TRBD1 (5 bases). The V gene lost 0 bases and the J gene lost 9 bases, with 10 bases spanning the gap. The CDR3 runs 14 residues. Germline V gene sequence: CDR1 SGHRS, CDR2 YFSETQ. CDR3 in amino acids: CASSLEGVSSPLHF. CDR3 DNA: TGCGCCAGCAGCTTGGAAGGGGTCTCTTCACCCCTCCACTTT.

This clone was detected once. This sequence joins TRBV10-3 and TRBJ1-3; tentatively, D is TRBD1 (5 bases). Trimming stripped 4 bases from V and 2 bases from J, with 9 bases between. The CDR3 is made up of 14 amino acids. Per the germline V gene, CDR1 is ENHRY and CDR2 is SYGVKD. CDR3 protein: CAISAGVAGNTIYF. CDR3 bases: TGTGCCATCAGTGCGGGGGTTGCTGGAAACACCATATATTTT.

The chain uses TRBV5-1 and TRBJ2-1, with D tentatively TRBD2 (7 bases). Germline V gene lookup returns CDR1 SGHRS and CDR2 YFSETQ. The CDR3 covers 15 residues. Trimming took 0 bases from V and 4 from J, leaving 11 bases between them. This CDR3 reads CASSLVAGAYNEQFF. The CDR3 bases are TGCGCCAGCAGCTTGGTTGCGGGGGCGTACAATGAGCAGTTCTTC.

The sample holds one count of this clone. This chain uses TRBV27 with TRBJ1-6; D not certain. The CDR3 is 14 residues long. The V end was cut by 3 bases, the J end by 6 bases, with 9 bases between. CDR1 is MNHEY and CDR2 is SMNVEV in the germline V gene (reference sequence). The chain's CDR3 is CASSFGLGNSPLHF. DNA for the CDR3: TGTGCCAGCAGTTTCGGGTTGGGTAATTCACCCCTCCACTTT.

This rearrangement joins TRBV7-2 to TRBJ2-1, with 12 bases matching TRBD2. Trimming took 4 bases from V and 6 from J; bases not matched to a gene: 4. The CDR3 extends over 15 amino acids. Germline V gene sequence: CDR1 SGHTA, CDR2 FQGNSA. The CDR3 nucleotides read TGTGCCAGCAGCTCTAGCGGGGGGGCCTTCAATGAGCAGTTCTTC. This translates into CASSSSGGAFNEQFF.

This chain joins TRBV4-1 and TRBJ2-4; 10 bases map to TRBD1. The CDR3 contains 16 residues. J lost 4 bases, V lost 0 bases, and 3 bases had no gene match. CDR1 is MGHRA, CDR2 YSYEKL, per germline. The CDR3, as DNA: TGCGCCAGCAGCCAAGAGACAGGGGGCAAGAAAAACATTCAGTACTTC. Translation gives CASSQETGGKKNIQYF.

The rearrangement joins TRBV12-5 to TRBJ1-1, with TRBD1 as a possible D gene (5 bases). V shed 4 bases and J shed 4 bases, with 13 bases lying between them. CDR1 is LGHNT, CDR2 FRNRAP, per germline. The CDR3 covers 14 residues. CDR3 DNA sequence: TGTGCTAGTGGTTGGACCCGGAGGGGCACTGAAGCTTTCTTT. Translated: CASGWTRRGTEAFF. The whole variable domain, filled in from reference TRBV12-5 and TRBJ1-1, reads DARVTQTPRHKVTEMGQEVTMRCQPILGHNTVFWYRQTMMQGLELLAYFRNRAPLDDSGMPKDRFSAEMPDATLATLKIQPSEPRDSAVYFCASGWTRRGTEAFFGQGTRLTVV.

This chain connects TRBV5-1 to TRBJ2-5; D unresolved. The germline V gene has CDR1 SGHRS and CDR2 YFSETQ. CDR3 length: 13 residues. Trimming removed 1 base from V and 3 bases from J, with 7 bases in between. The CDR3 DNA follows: TGCGCCAGCAGCTTGCGATCGGAAGAGACCCAGTACTTC. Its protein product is CASSLRSEETQYF.

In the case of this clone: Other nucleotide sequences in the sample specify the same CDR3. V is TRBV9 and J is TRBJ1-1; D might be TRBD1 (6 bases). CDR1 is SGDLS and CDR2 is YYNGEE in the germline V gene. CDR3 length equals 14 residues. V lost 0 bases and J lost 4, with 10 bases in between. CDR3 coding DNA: TGTGCCAGCAGCGTAGGGGGGCGGGGCACTGAAGCTTTCTTT. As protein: CASSVGGRGTEAFF.

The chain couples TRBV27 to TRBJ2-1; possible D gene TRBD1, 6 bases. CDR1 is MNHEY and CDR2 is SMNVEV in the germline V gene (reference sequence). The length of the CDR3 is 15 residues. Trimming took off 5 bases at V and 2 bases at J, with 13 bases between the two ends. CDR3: CASSPGTPTYNEQFF. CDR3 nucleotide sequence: TGTGCCAGCAGTCCCGGGACACCAACCTACAATGAGCAGTTCTTC.

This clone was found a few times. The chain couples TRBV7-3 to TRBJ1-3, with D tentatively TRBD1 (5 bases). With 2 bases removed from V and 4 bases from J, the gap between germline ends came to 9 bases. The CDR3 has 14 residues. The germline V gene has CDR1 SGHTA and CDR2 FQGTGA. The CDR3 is CASSLEGFGNTIYF. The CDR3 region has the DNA TGTGCCAGCAGCTTAGAGGGGTTCGGAAACACCATATATTTT.

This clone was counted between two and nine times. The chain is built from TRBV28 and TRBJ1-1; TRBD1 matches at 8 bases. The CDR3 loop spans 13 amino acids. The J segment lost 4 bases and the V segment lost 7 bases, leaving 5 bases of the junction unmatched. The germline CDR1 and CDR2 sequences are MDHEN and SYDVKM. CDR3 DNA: TGTGCCAGCATCTTAACAGGGGGCACTGAAGCTTTCTTT. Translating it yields CASILTGGTEAFF.

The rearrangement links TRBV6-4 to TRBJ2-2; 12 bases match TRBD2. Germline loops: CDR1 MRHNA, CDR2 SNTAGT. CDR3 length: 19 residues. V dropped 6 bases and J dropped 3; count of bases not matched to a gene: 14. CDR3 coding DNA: TGTGCCAGCAGAGATACACGGACTAGCGGGGTTGTTGACACCGGGGAGCTGTTTTTT. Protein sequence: CASRDTRTSGVVDTGELFF.

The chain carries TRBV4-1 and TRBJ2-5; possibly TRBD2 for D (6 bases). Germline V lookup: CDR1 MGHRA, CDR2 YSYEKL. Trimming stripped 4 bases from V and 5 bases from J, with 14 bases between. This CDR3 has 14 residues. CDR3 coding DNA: TGCGCCAGCAGCCGATTTAGCGGCTCCGAGACCCAGTACTTC. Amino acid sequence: CASSRFSGSETQYF.